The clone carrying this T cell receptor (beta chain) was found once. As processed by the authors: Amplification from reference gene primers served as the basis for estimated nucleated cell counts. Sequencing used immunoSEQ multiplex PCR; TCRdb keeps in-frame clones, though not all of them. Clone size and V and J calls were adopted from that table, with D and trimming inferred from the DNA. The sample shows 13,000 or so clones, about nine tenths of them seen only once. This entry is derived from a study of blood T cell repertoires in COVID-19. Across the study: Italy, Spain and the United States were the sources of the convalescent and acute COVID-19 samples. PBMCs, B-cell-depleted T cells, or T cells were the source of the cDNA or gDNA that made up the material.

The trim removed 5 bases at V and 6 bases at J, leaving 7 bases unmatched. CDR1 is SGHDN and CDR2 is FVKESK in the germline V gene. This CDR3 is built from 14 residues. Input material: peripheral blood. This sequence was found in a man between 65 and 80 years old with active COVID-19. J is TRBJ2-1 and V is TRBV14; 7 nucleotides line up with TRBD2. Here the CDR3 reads CASSAPWGGNEQFF. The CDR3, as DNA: TGTGCCAGCAGCGCCCCTTGGGGGGGCAATGAGCAGTTCTTC.